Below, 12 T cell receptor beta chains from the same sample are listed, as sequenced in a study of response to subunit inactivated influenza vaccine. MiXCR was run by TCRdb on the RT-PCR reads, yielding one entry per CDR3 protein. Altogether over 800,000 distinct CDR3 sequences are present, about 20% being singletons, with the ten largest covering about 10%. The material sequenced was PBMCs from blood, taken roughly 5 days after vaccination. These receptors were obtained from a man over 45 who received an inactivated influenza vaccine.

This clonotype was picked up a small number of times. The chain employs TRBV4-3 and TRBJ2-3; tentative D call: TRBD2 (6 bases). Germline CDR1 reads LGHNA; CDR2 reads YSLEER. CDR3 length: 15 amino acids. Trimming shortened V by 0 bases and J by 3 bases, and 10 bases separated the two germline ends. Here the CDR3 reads CASSQDLAETDTQYF. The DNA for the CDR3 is TGCGCCAGCAGCCAAGATTTAGCGGAGACAGATACGCAGTATTTT.

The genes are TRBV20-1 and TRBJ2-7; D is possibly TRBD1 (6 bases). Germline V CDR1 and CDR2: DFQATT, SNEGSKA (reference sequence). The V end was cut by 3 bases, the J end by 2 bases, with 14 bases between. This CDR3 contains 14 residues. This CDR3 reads CSASRGFATYEQYF. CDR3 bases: TGCAGTGCTAGCAGGGGTTTTGCCACCTACGAGCAGTACTTC.

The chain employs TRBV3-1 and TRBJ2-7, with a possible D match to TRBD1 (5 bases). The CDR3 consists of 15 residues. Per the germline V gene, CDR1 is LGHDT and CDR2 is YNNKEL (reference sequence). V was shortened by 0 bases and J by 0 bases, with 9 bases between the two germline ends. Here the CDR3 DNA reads TGTGCCAGCAGCCAAGATGGGGCGAGCTCCTACGAGCAGTACTTC. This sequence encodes CASSQDGASSYEQYF.

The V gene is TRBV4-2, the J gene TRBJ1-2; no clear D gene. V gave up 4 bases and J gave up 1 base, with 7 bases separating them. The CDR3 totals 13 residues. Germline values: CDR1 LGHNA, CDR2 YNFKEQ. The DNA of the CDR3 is TGTGCCAGCAGCCGGAGCAATAACTATGGCTACACCTTC. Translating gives CASSRSNNYGYTF.

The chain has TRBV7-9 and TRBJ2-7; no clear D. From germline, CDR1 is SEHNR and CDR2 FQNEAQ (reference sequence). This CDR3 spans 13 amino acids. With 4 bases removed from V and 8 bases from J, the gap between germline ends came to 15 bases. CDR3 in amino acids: CASSSQIVEKQYF. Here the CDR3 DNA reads TGTGCCAGCAGCTCCCAGATAGTTGAAAAGCAGTACTTC.

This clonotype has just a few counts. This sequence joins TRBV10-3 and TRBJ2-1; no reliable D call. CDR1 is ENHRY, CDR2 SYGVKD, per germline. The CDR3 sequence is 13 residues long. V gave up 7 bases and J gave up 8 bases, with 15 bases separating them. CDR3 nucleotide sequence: TGTGCCATCAATTGGCAGCCCAGCGATGAGCAGTTCTTC. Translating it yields CAINWQPSDEQFF.

The CDR3, as DNA: TGCGCCAGCAGCTTGGAGCTCAGGAGCTCCTATAATTCACCCCTCCACTTT. Its translation is CASSLELRSSYNSPLHF. This chain joins TRBV5-1 and TRBJ1-6; D is uncertain. Trimming left V 0 bases short and J 0 bases short, with 10 bases between. This CDR3 has 17 residues. Per germline, CDR1 SGHRS and CDR2 YFSETQ.

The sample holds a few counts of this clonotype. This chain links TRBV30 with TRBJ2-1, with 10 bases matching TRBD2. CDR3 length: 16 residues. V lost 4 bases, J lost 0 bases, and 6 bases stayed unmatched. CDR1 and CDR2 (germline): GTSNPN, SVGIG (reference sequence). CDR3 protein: CAWTLTSGYSYNEQFF. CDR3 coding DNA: TGTGCCTGGACCCTGACTAGCGGGTACTCCTACAATGAGCAGTTCTTC.

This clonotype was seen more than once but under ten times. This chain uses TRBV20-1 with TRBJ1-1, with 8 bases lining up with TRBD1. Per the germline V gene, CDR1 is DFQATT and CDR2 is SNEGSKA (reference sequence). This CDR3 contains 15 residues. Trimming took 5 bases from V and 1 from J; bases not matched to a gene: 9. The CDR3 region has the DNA TGCAGTGCTTATGGGGGGACAGGCTCGAACACTGAAGCTTTCTTT. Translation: CSAYGGTGSNTEAFF.

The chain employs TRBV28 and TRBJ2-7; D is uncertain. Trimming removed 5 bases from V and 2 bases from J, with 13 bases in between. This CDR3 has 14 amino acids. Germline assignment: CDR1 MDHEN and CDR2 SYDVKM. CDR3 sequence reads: CASSPDTKAYEQYF. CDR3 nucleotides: TGTGCCAGCAGTCCGGATACAAAAGCCTACGAGCAGTACTTC.

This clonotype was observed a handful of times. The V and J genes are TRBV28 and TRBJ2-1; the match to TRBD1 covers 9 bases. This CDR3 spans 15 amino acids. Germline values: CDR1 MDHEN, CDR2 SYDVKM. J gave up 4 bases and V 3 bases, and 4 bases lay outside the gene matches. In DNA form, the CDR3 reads TGTGCCAGCAGTTTCAGGGGACAGGGATACAATGAGCAGTTCTTC. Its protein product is CASSFRGQGYNEQFF.

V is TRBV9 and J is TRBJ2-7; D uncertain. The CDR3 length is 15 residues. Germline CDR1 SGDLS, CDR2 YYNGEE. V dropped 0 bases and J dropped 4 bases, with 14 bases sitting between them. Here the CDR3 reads CASSVDPGIQYEQYF. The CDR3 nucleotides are TGTGCCAGCAGCGTAGATCCAGGAATCCAGTACGAGCAGTACTTC.